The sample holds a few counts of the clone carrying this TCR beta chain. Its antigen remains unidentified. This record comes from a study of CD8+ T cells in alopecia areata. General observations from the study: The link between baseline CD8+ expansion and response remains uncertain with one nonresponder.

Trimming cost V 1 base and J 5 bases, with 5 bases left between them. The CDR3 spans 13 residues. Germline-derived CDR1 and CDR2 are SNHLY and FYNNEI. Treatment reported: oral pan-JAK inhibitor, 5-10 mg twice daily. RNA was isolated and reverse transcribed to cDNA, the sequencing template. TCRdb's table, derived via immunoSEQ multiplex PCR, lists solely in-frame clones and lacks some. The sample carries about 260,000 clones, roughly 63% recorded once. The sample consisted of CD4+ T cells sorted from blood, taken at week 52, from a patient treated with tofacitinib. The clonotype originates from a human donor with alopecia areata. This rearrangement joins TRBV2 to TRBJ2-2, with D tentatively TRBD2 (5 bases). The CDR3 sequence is CASSEERTGELFF. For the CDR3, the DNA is TGTGCCAGCAGTGAAGAGCGGACCGGGGAGCTGTTTTTT.